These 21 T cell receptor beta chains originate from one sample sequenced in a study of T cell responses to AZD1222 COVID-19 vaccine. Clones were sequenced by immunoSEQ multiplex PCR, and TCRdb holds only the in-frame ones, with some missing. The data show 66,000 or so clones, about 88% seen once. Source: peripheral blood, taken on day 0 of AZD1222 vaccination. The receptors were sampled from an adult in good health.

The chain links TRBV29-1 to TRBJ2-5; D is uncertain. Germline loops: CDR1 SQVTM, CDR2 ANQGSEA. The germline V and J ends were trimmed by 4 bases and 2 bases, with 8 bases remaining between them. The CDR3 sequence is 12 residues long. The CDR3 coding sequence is TGCAGCGTTGTAAGGCAGCAAGAGACCCAGTACTTC. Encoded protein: CSVVRQQETQYF.

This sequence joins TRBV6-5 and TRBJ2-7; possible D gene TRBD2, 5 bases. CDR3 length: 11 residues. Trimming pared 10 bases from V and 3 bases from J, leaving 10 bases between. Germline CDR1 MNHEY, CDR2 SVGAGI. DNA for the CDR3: TGTGCCACAGGACTGCGCTACGAGCAGTACTTC. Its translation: CATGLRYEQYF.

CDR3 coding DNA: TGCGCCAGCAGCCAAGCACACTCCTACGAGCAGTACTTC. Translating gives CASSQAHSYEQYF. This chain connects TRBV4-3 to TRBJ2-7; D not resolved. Trimming cost V 1 base and J 0 bases, with 4 bases left between them. Germline loops: CDR1 LGHNA, CDR2 YSLEER. The CDR3 totals 13 residues.

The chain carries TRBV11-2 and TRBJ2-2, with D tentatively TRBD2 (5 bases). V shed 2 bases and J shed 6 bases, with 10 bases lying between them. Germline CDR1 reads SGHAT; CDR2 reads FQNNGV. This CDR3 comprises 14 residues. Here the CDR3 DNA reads TGTGCCAGCAGCTTAACTAGGGTGTCCGGGGAGCTGTTTTTT. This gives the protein CASSLTRVSGELFF.

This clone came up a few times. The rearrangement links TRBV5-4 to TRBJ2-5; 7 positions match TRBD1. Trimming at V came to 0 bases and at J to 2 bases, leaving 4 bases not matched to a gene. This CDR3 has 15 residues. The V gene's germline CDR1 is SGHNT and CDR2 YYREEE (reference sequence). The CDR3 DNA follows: TGTGCCAGCAGCTTGGCGGGACAGCGTCAAGAGACCCAGTACTTC. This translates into CASSLAGQRQETQYF.

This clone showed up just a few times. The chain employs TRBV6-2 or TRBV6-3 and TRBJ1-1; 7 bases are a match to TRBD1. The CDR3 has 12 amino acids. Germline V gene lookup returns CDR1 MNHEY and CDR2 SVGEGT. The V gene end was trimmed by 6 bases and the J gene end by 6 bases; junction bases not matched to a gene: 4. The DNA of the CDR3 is TGTGCCAGCAGCGACAGGGTATCTGAAGCTTTCTTT. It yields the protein CASSDRVSEAFF.

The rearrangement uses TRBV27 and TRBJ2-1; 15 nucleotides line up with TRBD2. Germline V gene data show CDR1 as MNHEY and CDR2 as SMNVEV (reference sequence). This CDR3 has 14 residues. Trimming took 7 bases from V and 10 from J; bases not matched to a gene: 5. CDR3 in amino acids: CASTTGTSGGEQFF. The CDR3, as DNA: TGTGCCAGCACCACGGGGACTAGCGGGGGGGAGCAGTTCTTC.

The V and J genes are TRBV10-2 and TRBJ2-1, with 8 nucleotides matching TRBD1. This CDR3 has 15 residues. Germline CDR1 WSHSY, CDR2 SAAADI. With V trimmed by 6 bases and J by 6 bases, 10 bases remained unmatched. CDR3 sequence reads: CASRDAGGWVNEQFF. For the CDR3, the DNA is TGCGCCAGCAGGGACGCAGGGGGCTGGGTCAATGAGCAGTTCTTC.

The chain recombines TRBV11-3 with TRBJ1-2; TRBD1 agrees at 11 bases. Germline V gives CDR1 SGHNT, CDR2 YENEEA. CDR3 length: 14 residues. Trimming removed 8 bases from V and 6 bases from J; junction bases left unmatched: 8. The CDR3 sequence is CASSRTGGMNGYTF. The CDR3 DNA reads TGTGCCAGCTCGAGGACAGGGGGCATGAATGGCTACACCTTC.

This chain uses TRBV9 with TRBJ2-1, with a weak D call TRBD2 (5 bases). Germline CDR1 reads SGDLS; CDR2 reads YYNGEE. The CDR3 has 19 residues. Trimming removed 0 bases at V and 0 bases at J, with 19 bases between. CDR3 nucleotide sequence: TGTGCCAGCAGCGTAGGACTCGGGGTAATAATAAGCTCCTACAATGAGCAGTTCTTC. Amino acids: CASSVGLGVIISSYNEQFF.

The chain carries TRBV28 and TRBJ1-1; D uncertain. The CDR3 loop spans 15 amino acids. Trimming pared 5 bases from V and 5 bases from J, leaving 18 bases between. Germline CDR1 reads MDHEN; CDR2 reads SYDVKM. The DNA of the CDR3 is TGTGCCAGCAGTGCCAAGGACTGGGGTGGGACTGAAGCTTTCTTT. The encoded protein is CASSAKDWGGTEAFF.

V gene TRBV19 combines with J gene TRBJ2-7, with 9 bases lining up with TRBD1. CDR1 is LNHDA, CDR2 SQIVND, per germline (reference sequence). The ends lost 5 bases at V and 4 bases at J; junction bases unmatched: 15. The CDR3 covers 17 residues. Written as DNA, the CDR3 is TGTGCCAGTAGTCAGGGACAGGGTTCTCTTTTGGGTTACGAGCAGTACTTC. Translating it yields CASSQGQGSLLGYEQYF.

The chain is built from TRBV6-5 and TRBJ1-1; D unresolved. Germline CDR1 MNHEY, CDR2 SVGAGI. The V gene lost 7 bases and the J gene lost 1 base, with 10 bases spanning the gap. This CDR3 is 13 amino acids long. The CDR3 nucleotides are TGTGCCAGCAACCTGGGAGGGAACACTGAAGCTTTCTTT. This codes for CASNLGGNTEAFF.

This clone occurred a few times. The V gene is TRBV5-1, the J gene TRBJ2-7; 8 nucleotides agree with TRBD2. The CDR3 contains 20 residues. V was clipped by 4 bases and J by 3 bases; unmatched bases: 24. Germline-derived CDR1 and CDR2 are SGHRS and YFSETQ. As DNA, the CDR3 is TGCGCCAGCAGCCTCTCAAGCCGGTTGGGTAGCGGGGACTTTTTCTACGAGCAGTACTTC. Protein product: CASSLSSRLGSGDFFYEQYF.

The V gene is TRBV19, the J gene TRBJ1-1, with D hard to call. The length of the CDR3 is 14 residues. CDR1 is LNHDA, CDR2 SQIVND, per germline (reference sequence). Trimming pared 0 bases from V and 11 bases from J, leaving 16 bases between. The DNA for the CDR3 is TGTGCCAGTAGTATAGATCTTGGAGGTTTTGTGGCTTTCTTT. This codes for CASSIDLGGFVAFF.

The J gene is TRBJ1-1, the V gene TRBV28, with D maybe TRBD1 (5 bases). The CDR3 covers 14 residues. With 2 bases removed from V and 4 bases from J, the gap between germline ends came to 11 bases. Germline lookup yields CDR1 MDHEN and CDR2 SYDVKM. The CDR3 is CASSLIQGGTEAFF. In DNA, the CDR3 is TGTGCCAGCAGTTTAATTCAGGGAGGCACTGAAGCTTTCTTT.

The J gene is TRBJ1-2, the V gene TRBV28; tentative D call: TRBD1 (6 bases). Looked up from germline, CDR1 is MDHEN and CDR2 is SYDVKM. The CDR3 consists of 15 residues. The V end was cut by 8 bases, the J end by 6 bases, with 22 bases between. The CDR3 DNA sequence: TGTGCCAGCCACCTCACTCGGGCCAGGGGTAATGGCTACACCTTC. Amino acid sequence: CASHLTRARGNGYTF.

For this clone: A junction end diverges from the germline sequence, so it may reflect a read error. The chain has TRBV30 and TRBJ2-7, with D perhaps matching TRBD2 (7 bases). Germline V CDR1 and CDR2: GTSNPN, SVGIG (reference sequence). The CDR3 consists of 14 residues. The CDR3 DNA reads TGTGCCTGGAGCCCCCGGGGGGCGTCCTCCGAGCAGTACTTC. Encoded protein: CAWSPRGASSEQYF.

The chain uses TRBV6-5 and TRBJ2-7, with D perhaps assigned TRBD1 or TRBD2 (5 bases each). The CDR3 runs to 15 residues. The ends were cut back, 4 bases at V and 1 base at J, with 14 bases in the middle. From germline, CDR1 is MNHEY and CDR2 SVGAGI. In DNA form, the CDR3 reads TGTGCCAGCAGTTCCGAAGGGACCGCGTCCTACGAGCAGTACTTC. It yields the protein CASSSEGTASYEQYF.

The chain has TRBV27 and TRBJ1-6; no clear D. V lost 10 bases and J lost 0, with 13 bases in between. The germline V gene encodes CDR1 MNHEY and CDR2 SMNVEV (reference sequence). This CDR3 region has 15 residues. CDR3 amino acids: CATSWGRSYNSPLHF. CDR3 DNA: TGTGCCACCTCCTGGGGTCGCTCCTATAATTCACCCCTCCACTTT.

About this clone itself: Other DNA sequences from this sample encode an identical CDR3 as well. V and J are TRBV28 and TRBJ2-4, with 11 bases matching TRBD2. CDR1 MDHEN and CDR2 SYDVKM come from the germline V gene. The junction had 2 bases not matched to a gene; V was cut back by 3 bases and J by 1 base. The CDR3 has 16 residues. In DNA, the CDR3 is TGTGCCAGCAGTTTGCCTAGCGGGAGGGCCAAAAACATTCAGTACTTC. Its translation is CASSLPSGRAKNIQYF.